These T cell receptor beta chains were read from a single sample in a study of blood T cell repertoires in COVID-19. The protocol was immunoSEQ multiplex PCR, while the TCRdb copy is restricted to in-frame clones and leaves out a portion. The table lists 430,000 or so clones, 88% of them singletons. Sequencing was done on a sample of PBMCs or T cells enriched from blood (not recorded which). Source of these receptors: a woman aged 35 to 49 who had recovered from COVID-19. CDR3s include the opening cysteine and the closing phenylalanine or tryptophan. The D gene is left open where the match is weak. Only part of the rows carry a size: once, few, many, or a class if the clone is expanded.

J	size	D	V	DNA	CDR3
TRBJ2-7	NA	NA	TRBV4-2	TGTGCCAGCAGCCACAGGGACAACGAGCAGTACTTC	CASSHRDNEQYF
TRBJ2-7	NA	NA	TRBV13	TGTGCCAGCAGCCGGGGAGTGGACGAGCAGTACTTC	CASSRGVDEQYF
TRBJ2-7	NA	NA	TRBV25-1	TGTGCCAGCAGTGAAGGAAGAATGGAGCCCTACGAGCAGTACTTC	CASSEGRMEPYEQYF
TRBJ2-7	NA	TRBD1	TRBV7-9	TGTGCCAGCAGCTACAGGGGTGGGTACGAGCAGTACTTC	CASSYRGGYEQYF
TRBJ1-2	NA	NA	TRBV19	TGTGCCACCGCCGGACAGTTTAACTATGGCTACACCTTC	CATAGQFNYGYTF
TRBJ2-3	NA	NA	TRBV7-9	TGTGCCAGCAGCCGGAATCCTTGGCGGAACACAGATACGCAGTATTTT	CASSRNPWRNTDTQYF
TRBJ2-7	NA	NA	TRBV10-3	TGTGCCATCAAGGCGGAACCTTCCTACGAGCAGTACTTC	CAIKAEPSYEQYF
TRBJ2-4	NA	NA	TRBV7-9	TGTGCCAGCAGCTTAGACCTGGGGGCGGCCAAAAACATTCAGTACTTC	CASSLDLGAAKNIQYF
TRBJ2-5	NA	NA	TRBV5-5	TGTGCCAGCAGCTTGGGTCTCACGGCCCCTAGAGGGGAGACCCAGTACTTC	CASSLGLTAPRGETQYF
TRBJ1-5	NA	NA	TRBV12-3/TRBV12-4	TGTGCCAGCAGTTACAGCAACAATCAGCCCCAGCATTTT	CASSYSNNQPQHF
TRBJ1-3	NA	NA	TRBV4-1	TGCGCCAGCAGCCAAGATCACCCCCCAGACACCATATATTTT	CASSQDHPPDTIYF
TRBJ2-1	once	NA	TRBV15	TGTGCCACCAGCAGAGATTTACGGGAAAGGTCCAATGAGCAGTTCTTC	CATSRDLRERSNEQFF
TRBJ2-1	NA	TRBD1	TRBV30	TGTGCCTGGGGCCCTCGGACAGGGTATGGGGGGGAGCAGTTCTTC	CAWGPRTGYGGEQFF
TRBJ2-1	NA	TRBD1	TRBV10-1	TGCGCCAGCAGTGAGTCGACTTTTAAAGCGACAGGGAAGTTCAACAATGAGCAGTTCTTC	CASSESTFKATGKFNNEQFF
TRBJ2-7	NA	NA	TRBV18	TGTGCCACCCAATCAAACAGCGGGCACTACGAGCAGTACTTC	CATQSNSGHYEQYF
TRBJ1-2	NA	NA	TRBV5-8	TGTGCCAGCAGCTTCCGCCAGGAGGGGTATGGCTACACCTTC	CASSFRQEGYGYTF
TRBJ1-1	once	NA	TRBV4-3	TGCGCCAGCAGCCGATCCGGGGAAGCTTTCTTT	CASSRSGEAFF
TRBJ2-1	NA	TRBD2	TRBV5-4	TGTGCCAGCAGCCTAGGGGCTAGCGGGAGCTCCTACAATGAGCAGTTCTTC	CASSLGASGSSYNEQFF
TRBJ2-1	few	NA	TRBV7-9	TGTGCCAGCAGCTCCCGACTAGAGGCAAACAATGAGCAGTTCTTC	CASSSRLEANNEQFF